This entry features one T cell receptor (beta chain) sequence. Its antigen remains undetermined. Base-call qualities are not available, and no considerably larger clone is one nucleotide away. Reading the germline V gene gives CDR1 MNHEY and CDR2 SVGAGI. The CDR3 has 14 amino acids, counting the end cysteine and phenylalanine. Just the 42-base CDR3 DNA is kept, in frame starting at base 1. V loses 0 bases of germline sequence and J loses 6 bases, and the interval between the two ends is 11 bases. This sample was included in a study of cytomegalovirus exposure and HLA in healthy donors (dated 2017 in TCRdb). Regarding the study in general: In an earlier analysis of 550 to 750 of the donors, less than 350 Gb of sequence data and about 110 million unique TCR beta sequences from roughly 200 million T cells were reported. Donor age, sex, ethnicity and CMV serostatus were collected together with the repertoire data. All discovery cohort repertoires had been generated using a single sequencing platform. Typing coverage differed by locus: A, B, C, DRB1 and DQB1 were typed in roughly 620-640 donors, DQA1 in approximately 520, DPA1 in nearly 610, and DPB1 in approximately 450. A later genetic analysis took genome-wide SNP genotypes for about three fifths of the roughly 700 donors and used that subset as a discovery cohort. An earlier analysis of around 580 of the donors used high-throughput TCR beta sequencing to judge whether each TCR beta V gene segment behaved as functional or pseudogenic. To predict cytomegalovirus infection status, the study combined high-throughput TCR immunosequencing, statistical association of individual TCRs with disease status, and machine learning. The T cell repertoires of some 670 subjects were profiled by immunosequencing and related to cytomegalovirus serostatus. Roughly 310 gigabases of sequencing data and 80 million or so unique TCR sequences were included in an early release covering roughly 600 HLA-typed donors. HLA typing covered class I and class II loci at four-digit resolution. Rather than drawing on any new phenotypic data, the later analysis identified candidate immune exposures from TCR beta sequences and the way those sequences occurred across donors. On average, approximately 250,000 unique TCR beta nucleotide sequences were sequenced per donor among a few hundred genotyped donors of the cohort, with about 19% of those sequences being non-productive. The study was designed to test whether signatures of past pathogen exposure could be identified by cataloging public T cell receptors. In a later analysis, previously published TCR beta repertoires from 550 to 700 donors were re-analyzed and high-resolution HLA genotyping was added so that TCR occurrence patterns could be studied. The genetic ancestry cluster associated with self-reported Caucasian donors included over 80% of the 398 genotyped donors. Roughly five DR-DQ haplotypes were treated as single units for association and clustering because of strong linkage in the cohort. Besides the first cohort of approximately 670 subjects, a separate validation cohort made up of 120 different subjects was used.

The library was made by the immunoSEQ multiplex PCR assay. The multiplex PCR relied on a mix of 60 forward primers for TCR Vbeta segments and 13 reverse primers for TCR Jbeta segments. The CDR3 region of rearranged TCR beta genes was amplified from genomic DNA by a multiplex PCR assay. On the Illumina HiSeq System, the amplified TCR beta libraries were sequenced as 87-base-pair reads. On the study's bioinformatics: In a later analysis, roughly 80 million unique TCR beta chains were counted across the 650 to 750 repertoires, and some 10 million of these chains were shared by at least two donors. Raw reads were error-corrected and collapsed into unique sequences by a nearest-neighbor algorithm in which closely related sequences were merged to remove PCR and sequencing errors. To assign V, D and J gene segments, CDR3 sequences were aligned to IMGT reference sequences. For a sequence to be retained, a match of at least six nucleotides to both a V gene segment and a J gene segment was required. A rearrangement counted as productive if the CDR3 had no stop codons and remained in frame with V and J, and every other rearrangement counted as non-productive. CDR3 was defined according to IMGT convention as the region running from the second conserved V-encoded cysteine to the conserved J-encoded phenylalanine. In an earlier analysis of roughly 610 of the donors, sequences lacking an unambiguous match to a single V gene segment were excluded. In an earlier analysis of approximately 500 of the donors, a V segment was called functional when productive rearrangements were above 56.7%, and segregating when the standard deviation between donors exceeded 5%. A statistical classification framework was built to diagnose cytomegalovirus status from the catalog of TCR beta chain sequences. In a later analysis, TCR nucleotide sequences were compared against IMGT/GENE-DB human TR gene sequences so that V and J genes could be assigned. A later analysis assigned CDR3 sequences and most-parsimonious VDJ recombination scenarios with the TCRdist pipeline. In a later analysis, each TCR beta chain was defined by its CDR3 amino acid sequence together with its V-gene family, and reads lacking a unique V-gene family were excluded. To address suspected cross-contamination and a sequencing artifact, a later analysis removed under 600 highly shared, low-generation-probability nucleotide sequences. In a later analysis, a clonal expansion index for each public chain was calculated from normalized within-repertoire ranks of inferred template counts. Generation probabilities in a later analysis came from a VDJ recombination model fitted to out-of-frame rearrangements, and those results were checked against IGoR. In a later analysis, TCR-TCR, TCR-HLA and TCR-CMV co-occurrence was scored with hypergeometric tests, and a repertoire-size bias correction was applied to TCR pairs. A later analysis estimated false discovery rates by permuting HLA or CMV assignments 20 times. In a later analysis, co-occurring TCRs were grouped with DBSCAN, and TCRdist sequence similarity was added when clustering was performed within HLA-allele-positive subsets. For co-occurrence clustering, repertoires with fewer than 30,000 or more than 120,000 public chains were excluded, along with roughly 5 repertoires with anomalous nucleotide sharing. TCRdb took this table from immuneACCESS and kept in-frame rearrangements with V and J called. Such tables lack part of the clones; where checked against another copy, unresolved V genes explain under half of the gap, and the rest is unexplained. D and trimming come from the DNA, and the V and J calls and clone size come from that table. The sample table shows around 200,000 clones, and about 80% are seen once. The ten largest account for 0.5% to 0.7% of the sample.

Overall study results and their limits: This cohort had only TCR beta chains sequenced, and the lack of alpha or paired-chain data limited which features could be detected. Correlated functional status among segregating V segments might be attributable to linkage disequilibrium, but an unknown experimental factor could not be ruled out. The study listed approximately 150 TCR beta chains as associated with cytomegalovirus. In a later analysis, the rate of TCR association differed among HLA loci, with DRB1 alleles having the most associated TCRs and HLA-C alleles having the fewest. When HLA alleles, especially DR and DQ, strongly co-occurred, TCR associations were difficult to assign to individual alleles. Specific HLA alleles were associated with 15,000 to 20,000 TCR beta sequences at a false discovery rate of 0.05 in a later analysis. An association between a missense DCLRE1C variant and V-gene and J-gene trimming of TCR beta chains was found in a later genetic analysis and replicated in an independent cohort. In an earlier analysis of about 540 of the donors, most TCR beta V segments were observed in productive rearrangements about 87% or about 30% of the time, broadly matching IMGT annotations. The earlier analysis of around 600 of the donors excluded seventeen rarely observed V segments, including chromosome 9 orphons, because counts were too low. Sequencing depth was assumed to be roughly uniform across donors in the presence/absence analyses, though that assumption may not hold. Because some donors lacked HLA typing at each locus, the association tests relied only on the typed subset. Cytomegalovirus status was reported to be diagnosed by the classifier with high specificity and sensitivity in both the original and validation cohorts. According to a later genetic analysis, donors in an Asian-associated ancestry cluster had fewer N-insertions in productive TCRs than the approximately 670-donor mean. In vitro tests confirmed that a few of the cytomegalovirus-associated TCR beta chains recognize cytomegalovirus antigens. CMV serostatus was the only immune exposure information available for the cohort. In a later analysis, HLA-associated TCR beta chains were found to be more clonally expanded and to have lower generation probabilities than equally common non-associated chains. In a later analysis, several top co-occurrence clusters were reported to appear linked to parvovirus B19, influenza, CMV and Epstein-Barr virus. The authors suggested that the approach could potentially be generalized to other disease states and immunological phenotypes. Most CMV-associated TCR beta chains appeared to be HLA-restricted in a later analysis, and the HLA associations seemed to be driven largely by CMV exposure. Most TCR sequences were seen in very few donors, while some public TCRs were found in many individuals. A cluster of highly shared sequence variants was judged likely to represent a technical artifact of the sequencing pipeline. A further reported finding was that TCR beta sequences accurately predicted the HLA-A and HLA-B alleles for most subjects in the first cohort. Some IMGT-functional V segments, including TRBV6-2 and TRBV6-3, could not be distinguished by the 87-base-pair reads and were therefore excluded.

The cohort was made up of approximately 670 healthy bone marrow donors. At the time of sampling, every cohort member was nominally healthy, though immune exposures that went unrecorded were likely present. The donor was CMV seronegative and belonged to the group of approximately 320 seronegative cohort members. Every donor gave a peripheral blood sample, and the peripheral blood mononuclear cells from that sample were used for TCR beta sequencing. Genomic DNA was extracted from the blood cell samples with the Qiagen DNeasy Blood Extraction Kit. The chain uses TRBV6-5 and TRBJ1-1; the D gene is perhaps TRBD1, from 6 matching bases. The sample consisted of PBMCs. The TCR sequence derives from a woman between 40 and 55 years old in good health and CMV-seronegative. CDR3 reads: CASSYSGQMAEAFF. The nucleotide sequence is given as TGTGCCAGCAGTTACTCCGGACAGATGGCTGAAGCTTTCTTT.